Shown below are 7 T cell receptor beta chains from a single sample sequenced in a study of shared T cell receptors in the human thymus. Clones were read by immunoSEQ multiplex PCR, and TCRdb kept only the in-frame ones, dropping some. The sample includes just under 550,000 clones, 75% to 85% of them seen just once. These data also featured in a second study, about human thymus T cells.

Specimen: thymocytes. Receptors were obtained from a boy less than two years old with a congenital heart defect.

The chain uses TRBV5-6 and TRBJ2-7; 9 bases map to TRBD2. From germline, CDR1 is SGHDT and CDR2 YYEEEE. This CDR3 has 16 residues. V dropped 0 bases and J dropped 1; count of bases not matched to a gene: 5. The CDR3 here is CASSLVPAGGSYEQYF. The CDR3 nucleotides are TGTGCCAGCAGCTTGGTCCCAGCGGGAGGTTCCTACGAGCAGTACTTC. The full variable domain, its missing parts supplied by reference TRBV5-6 and TRBJ2-7, is DAGVTQSPTHLIKTRGQQVTLRCSPKSGHDTVSWYQQALGQGPQFIFQYYEEEERQRGNFPDRFSGHQFPNYSSELNVNALLLGDSALYLCASSLVPAGGSYEQYFGPGTRLTVT.

The V and J genes are TRBV27 and TRBJ1-2, with D possibly matching TRBD1 (6 bases). This CDR3 has 16 residues. The V gene lost 5 bases and the J gene lost 5 bases, with 21 bases spanning the gap. Looked up from germline, CDR1 is MNHEY and CDR2 is SMNVEV (reference sequence). The CDR3 nucleotides are TGTGCCAGCAGTCCCGACCGCGGACAGTTCGCTTATGGCTACACCTTC. Residues: CASSPDRGQFAYGYTF.

The chain joins TRBV5-4 to TRBJ1-2, with 10 bases fitting TRBD1. Trimming took 4 bases from V and 4 from J; bases not matched to a gene: 10. Germline CDR1 SGHNT, CDR2 YYREEE (reference sequence). The CDR3 is 16 amino acids. The CDR3 sequence is CASSPGTGAPSYGYTF. DNA for the CDR3: TGTGCCAGCAGCCCCGGGACAGGGGCCCCCTCCTATGGCTACACCTTC.

V and J are TRBV28 and TRBJ1-2; no clear D gene. The CDR3 spans 11 residues. V lost 9 bases and J lost 8, with 13 bases in between. Germline V gives CDR1 MDHEN, CDR2 SYDVKM. The CDR3 is CASFSPRGYTF. CDR3 bases: TGTGCCAGTTTTTCCCCGCGGGGCTACACCTTC.

This chain uses TRBV19 with TRBJ2-7, with 12 bases aligning to TRBD2. This CDR3 is built from 21 residues. The V gene end was trimmed by 5 bases and the J gene end by 1 base; junction bases not matched to a gene: 21. Germline CDR1 and CDR2: LNHDA and SQIVND (reference sequence). The CDR3 loop reads CASSGDQPGLAGSVGSYEQYF. The CDR3 DNA reads as TGTGCCAGTAGTGGAGACCAACCGGGACTAGCGGGTTCTGTGGGGTCCTACGAGCAGTACTTC.

This clone came up a few times. The rearrangement uses TRBV29-1 and TRBJ1-3; D perhaps matches TRBD1 (5 bases). The V end lost 7 bases, the J end lost 5 bases, and 9 bases lay between the germline ends. Germline lookup yields CDR1 SQVTM and CDR2 ANQGSEA. The CDR3 totals 11 residues. The CDR3 nucleotides read TGCAGCGCAAGACAGCGAAACACCATATATTTT. It encodes CSARQRNTIYF.

The gene calls are TRBV6-4 and TRBJ2-1; 9 bases fit TRBD2. The CDR3 covers 16 residues. The germline V gene encodes CDR1 MRHNA and CDR2 SNTAGT. J gave up 10 bases and V 0 bases, and 10 bases lay outside the gene matches. The chain's CDR3 is CASSDSRLAEGGEQFF. In nucleotides, the CDR3 is TGTGCCAGCAGTGACTCGAGACTAGCGGAGGGGGGGGAGCAGTTCTTC.